What follows are 26 T cell receptor beta chains derived from one specimen sequenced in a study of shared clonotypes between healthy human individuals. CD45RO-negative, CCR7-selected cells formed the naive CD8 fraction, which excluded terminally differentiated effector memory CD45RA+ cells. Libraries were prepared by immunoSEQ multiplex PCR; TCRdb keeps only in-frame clonotypes and omits some of them. Here the sample spans roughly 2,000,000 clones, roughly 94% being singletons. Sample: naive CD8+ T cells sorted from blood. The receptors shown here come from a man in his late teens or twenties in good health.

The chain uses TRBV5-6 and TRBJ2-3; D remains unclear. Germline CDR1 is SGHDT and CDR2 is YYEEEE. The CDR3 is made up of 14 amino acids. Between the trimmed V and J ends, which lost 3 bases and 6 bases, there was a span of 14 bases. The chain's CDR3 is CASSWPFGQDTQYF. CDR3 bases: TGTGCCAGCAGCTGGCCGTTCGGTCAGGATACGCAGTATTTT.

Note on this clone: Other DNA sequences of this sample code for an identical CDR3. The CDR3 reads CASSVVGGYNEQFF. The CDR3, as DNA: TGTGCCAGCAGCGTAGTCGGCGGATACAATGAGCAGTTCTTC. This chain connects TRBV9 to TRBJ2-1; D unclear. Trimming left V 0 bases short and J 4 bases short, with 8 bases between. The CDR3 totals 14 residues. In germline, CDR1 is SGDLS, CDR2 YYNGEE.

The rearrangement links TRBV25-1 to TRBJ1-2; no firm D call. This CDR3 is 12 amino acids long. V was shortened by 6 bases and J by 0 bases, with 5 bases between the two germline ends. CDR1 MGHDK and CDR2 SYGVNS come from the germline V gene. CDR3 DNA: TGTGCCAGCAGATGGTCTAACTATGGCTACACCTTC. Its translation: CASRWSNYGYTF.

The chain carries TRBV2 and TRBJ1-3, with a tentative D call TRBD1 (6 bases). CDR1 is SNHLY, CDR2 FYNNEI, per germline. Between the trimmed V and J ends, which lost 5 bases and 2 bases, there was a span of 19 bases. The CDR3 covers 17 residues. The DNA of the CDR3 is TGTGCCAGCAGTTCGCGATGGACAGACGCACCTGGAAACACCATATATTTT. Translation gives CASSSRWTDAPGNTIYF.

This clone came up once. DNA for the CDR3: TGTGCCAGCCGCAAGGACGGCACCGGGGAGCTGTTTTTT. Translation: CASRKDGTGELFF. The rearrangement links TRBV9 to TRBJ2-2; D remains unclear. V was pared by 7 bases and J by 4 bases, with 11 bases between. CDR1 and CDR2 (germline): SGDLS, YYNGEE. The CDR3 is 13 residues long.

The chain carries TRBV6-5 and TRBJ2-6, with D hard to call. The ends were cut back, 0 bases at V and 4 bases at J, with 7 bases in the middle. The CDR3 contains 15 residues. The germline V gene has CDR1 MNHEY and CDR2 SVGAGI. CDR3 region: CASSYSTGGANVLTF. CDR3 bases: TGTGCCAGCAGTTACTCGACTGGAGGGGCCAACGTCCTGACTTTC.

J is TRBJ1-4 and V is TRBV9, with TRBD1 identical over 9 bases. The CDR3 contains 15 residues. Germline CDR1 reads SGDLS; CDR2 reads YYNGEE. Germline trimming cut 3 bases from V and 3 bases from J; bases unmatched to any gene: 3. CDR3 region: CASSAQGAANEKLFF. CDR3 bases: TGTGCCAGCAGCGCACAGGGGGCTGCTAATGAAAAACTGTTTTTT.

The rearrangement links TRBV10-3 to TRBJ1-1; 7 nucleotides match TRBD1. Unmatched junction bases numbered 8, after V lost 10 bases and J lost 3 bases. Germline-derived CDR1 and CDR2 are ENHRY and SYGVKD. CDR3 length equals 13 residues. In nucleotides, the CDR3 is TGTGCCAGCAGGGGGGGCCTGGACACTGAAGCTTTCTTT. Protein sequence: CASRGGLDTEAFF.

V is TRBV7-8 and J is TRBJ2-5; 9 bases are a match to TRBD1. Germline CDR1 SGHVS, CDR2 FQNEAQ. V lost 4 bases and J lost 2; bases outside the gene matches: 2. The CDR3 runs 14 residues. CDR3 in amino acids: CASSWTGAQETQYF. The CDR3 DNA is TGTGCCAGCAGCTGGACAGGGGCGCAAGAGACCCAGTACTTC. The full variable domain, completed using reference TRBV7-8 and TRBJ2-5, is GAGVSQSPRYKVAKRGQDVALRCDPISGHVSLFWYQQALGQGPEFLTYFQNEAQLDKSGLPSDRFFAERPEGSVSTLKIQRTQQEDSAVYLCASSWTGAQETQYFGPGTRLLVL.

The chain has TRBV4-1 and TRBJ2-7; TRBD2 aligns across 8 bases. The CDR3 runs 15 residues. Losses at the gene ends were 1 base for V and 4 bases for J; bases not matched to a gene: 6. Germline loops: CDR1 MGHRA, CDR2 YSYEKL. This chain's CDR3 is CASSQVETSVYEQYF. The CDR3 nucleotides are TGCGCCAGCAGCCAAGTGGAGACTAGCGTATACGAGCAGTACTTC.

The CDR3 sequence is CASSSPRDRGGEQYF. The DNA of the CDR3 is TGTGCCAGCAGTTCACCCCGGGACAGGGGAGGGGAGCAGTACTTC. This chain links TRBV27 with TRBJ2-7; 10 nucleotides match TRBD1. Per the germline V gene, CDR1 is MNHEY and CDR2 is SMNVEV (reference sequence). The CDR3 runs to 15 residues. V trimming: 4 bases; J trimming: 7 bases; junction bases outside the gene matches: 10.

The chain employs TRBV5-6 and TRBJ1-1, with TRBD1 as a possible D gene (5 bases). V lost 2 bases and J lost 1, with 15 bases in between. CDR1 is SGHDT, CDR2 YYEEEE, per germline. The CDR3 is made up of 16 amino acids. CDR3 loop: CASSFERLGPNTEAFF. The CDR3 bases are TGTGCCAGCAGCTTTGAACGGCTGGGGCCGAACACTGAAGCTTTCTTT.

The rearrangement uses TRBV7-9 and TRBJ2-7; 9 bases agree with TRBD2. The V gene end was trimmed by 6 bases and the J gene end by 0 bases; junction bases not matched to a gene: 9. CDR1 is SEHNR, CDR2 FQNEAQ, per germline (reference sequence). The CDR3 spans 16 residues. The CDR3: CASSHSSGTSSYEQYF. The CDR3 DNA follows: TGTGCCAGCAGTCATTCTAGCGGGACCAGCTCCTACGAGCAGTACTTC.

This chain's CDR3 is CASSYGGLARSYEQYF. CDR3 DNA: TGTGCCAGCAGTTACGGGGGACTAGCCCGGTCCTACGAGCAGTACTTC. V and J are TRBV6-6 and TRBJ2-7; TRBD2 agrees at 9 bases. The germline gives CDR1 MNHNY, CDR2 SVGAGI (reference sequence). V shed 2 bases and J 1 base; nucleotides not matched to a gene: 6. CDR3 length: 16 amino acids.

This sequence joins TRBV27 and TRBJ2-5; D is ambiguous. The V gene lost 3 bases and the J gene lost 5 bases, with 7 bases spanning the gap. Germline V gene lookup returns CDR1 MNHEY and CDR2 SMNVEV (reference sequence). The CDR3 is 12 amino acids. The CDR3 is CASSFNRETQYF. CDR3 DNA: TGTGCCAGCAGTTTCAACCGGGAGACCCAGTACTTC.

The gene calls are TRBV15 and TRBJ2-7, with D possibly TRBD1 on 5 matching bases. Germline V gene sequence: CDR1 LNHNV, CDR2 YYDKDF (reference sequence). V dropped 3 bases and J dropped 2 bases, with 8 bases sitting between them. CDR3 length equals 13 residues. DNA for the CDR3: TGTGCCACCAGCAGGACAGAGACCTACGAGCAGTACTTC. Its translation: CATSRTETYEQYF.

This clone appeared a single time. DNA of the CDR3: TGTGCCAGCAGTCATAACAATCAGCCCCAGCATTTT. Translation: CASSHNNQPQHF. J is TRBJ1-5 and V is TRBV13, with D unresolved. V was shortened by 6 bases and J by 3 bases, with 6 bases between the two germline ends. The CDR3 spans 12 residues. Germline V CDR1 and CDR2: PRHDT, FYEKMQ (reference sequence).

This clone was detected only once. The chain recombines TRBV4-1 with TRBJ2-2; the D call may be TRBD1 or TRBD2 (5 bases each). V was pared by 3 bases and J by 5 bases, with 16 bases between. The CDR3 covers 16 residues. Germline lookup yields CDR1 MGHRA and CDR2 YSYEKL. CDR3 protein: CASSQGLTPGTGELFF. CDR3 nucleotide sequence: TGCGCCAGCAGCCAGGGGCTTACCCCGGGGACCGGGGAGCTGTTTTTT.

This rearrangement joins TRBV27 to TRBJ2-7, with D unclear. This CDR3 comprises 14 residues. Germline V CDR1 and CDR2: MNHEY, SMNVEV (reference sequence). Trimming left V 5 bases short and J 3 bases short, with 14 bases between. CDR3 in DNA: TGTGCCAGCAGTCCAATCGGACCCCTCTACGAGCAGTACTTC. It translates to CASSPIGPLYEQYF.

The chain is built from TRBV7-9 and TRBJ2-7; D uncertain. The germline V gene encodes CDR1 SEHNR and CDR2 FQNEAQ (reference sequence). CDR3 length equals 13 residues. V was pared by 1 base and J by 6 bases, with 10 bases between. CDR3: CASSLVGVPEQYF. The CDR3 DNA reads as TGTGCCAGCAGCTTAGTTGGGGTCCCCGAGCAGTACTTC.

This sequence joins TRBV5-1 and TRBJ2-7; TRBD2 is a possible D gene (6 bases). Between the trimmed V and J ends, which lost 2 bases and 1 base, there was a span of 10 bases. There are 14 residues in the CDR3. CDR1 and CDR2 from the germline V gene are SGHRS and YFSETQ. The CDR3 DNA reads as TGCGCCAGCAGCTTAAGCGGGCCATCCTACGAGCAGTACTTC. This sequence encodes CASSLSGPSYEQYF.

V and J are TRBV27 and TRBJ2-7, with D unclear. Germline CDR1 reads MNHEY; CDR2 reads SMNVEV (reference sequence). Trimming removed 2 bases at V and 0 bases at J, with 8 bases between. This CDR3 contains 14 residues. The CDR3, as DNA: TGTGCCAGCAGTTTAAGGTCGGCCTCCTACGAGCAGTACTTC. Translation: CASSLRSASYEQYF.

The genes are TRBV5-1 and TRBJ1-4; D is uncertain. This CDR3 has 11 residues. The germline gives CDR1 SGHRS, CDR2 YFSETQ. Trimming pared 10 bases from V and 10 bases from J, leaving 14 bases between. The CDR3 loop reads CAEIPPGKLFF. The CDR3 DNA reads as TGCGCCGAAATTCCCCCCGGAAAACTGTTTTTT.

The rearrangement joins TRBV4-1 to TRBJ2-1, with D uncertain. CDR3 length: 13 residues. V was cut by 3 bases and J by 8 bases, with 11 bases left in between. CDR1 is MGHRA, CDR2 YSYEKL, per germline. DNA for the CDR3: TGCGCCAGCAGCCAGGCTCCTAGATATGAGCAGTTCTTC. This gives the protein CASSQAPRYEQFF.

V is TRBV14 and J is TRBJ1-1, with D tentatively TRBD1 (5 bases). The germline gives CDR1 SGHDN, CDR2 FVKESK. V dropped 5 bases and J dropped 6 bases, with 7 bases sitting between them. The length of the CDR3 is 11 residues. Here the CDR3 reads CASSGGAEAFF. The CDR3 bases are TGTGCCAGCAGCGGGGGGGCTGAAGCTTTCTTT.

The rearrangement joins TRBV16 to TRBJ2-7; D call uncertain. Germline V lookup: CDR1 KGHSY, CDR2 FQNENV. The CDR3 length is 11 residues. V lost 2 bases and J 4 bases, leaving 3 bases between the germline ends. The CDR3: CASSQQYEQYF. In DNA form, the CDR3 reads TGTGCCAGCAGCCAACAATACGAGCAGTACTTC.